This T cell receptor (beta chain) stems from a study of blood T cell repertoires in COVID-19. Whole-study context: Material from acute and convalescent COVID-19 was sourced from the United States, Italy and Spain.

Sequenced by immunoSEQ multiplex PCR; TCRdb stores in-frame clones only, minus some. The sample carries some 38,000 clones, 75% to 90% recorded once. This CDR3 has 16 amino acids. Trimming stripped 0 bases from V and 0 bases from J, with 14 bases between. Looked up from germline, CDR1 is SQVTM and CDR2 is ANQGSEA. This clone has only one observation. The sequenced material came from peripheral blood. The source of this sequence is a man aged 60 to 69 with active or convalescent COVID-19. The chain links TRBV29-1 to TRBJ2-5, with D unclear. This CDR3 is CSVEDQYRNYQETQYF. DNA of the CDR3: TGCAGCGTTGAAGATCAGTACAGAAACTACCAAGAGACCCAGTACTTC.